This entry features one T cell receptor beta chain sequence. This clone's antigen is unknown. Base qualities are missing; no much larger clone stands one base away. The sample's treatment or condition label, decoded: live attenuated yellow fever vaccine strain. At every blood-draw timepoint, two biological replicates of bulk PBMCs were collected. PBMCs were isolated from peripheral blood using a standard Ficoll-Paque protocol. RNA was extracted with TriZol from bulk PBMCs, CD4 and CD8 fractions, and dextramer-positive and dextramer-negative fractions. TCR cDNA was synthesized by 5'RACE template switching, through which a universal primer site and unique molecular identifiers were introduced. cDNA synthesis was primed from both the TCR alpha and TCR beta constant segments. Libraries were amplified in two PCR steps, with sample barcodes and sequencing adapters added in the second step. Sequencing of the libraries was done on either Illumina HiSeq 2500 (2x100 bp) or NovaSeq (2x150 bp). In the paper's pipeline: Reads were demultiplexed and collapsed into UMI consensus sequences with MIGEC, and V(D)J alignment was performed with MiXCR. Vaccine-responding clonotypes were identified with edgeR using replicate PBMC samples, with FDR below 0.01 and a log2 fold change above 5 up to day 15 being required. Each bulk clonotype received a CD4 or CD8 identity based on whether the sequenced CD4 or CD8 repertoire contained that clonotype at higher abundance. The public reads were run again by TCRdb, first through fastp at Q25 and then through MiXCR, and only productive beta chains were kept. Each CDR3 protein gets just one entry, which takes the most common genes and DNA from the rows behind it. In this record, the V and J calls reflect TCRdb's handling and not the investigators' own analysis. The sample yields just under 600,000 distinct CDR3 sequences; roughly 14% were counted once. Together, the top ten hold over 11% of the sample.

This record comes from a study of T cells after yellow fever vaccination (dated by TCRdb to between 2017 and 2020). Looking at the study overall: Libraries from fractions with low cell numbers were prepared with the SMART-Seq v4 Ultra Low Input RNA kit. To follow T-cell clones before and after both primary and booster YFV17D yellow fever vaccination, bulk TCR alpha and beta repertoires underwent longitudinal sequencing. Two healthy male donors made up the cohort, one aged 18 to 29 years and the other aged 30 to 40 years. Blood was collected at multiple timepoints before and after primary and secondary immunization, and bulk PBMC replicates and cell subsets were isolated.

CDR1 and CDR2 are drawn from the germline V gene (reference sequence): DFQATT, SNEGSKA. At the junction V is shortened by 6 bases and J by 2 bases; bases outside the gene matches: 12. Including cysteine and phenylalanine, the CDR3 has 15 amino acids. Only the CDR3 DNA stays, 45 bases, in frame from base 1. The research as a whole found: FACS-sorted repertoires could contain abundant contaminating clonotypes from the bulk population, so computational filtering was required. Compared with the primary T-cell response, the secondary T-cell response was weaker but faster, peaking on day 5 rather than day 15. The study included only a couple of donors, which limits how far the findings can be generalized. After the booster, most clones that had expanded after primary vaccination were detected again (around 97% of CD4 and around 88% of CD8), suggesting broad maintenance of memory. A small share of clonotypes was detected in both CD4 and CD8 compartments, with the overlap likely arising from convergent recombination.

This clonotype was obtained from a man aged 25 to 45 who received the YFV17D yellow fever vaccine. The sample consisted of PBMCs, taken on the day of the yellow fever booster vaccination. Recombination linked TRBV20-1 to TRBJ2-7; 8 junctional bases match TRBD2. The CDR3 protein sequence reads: CSARLATGGAYEQYF. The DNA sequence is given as TGCAGTGCAAGACTAGCGACCGGTGGGGCCTACGAGCAGTACTTC.